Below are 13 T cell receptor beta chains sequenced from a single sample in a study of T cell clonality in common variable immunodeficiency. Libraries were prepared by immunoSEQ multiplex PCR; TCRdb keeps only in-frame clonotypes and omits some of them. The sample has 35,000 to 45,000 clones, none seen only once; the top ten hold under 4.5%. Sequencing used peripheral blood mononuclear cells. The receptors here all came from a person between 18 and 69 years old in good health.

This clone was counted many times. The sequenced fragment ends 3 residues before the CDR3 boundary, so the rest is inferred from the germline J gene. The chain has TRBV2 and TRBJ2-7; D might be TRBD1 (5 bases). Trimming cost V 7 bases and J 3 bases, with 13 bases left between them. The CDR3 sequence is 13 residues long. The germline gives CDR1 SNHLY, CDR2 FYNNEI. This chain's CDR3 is CASIRQGFYEQYF. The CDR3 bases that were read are TGTGCCAGCATTCGCCAGGGATTCTACGAG.

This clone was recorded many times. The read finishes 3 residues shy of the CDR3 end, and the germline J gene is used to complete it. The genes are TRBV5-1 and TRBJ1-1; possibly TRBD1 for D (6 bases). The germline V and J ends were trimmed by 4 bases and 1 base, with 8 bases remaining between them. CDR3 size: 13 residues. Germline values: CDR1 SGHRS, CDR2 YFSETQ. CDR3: CASSRDKNTEAFF. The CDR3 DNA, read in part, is TGCGCCAGCAGCAGGGACAAGAACACTGAA.

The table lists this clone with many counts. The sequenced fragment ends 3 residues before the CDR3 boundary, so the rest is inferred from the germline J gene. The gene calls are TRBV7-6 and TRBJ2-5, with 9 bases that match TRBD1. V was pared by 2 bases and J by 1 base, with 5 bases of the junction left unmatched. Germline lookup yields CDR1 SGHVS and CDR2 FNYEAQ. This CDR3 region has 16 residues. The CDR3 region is CASSLWTGDSQETQYF. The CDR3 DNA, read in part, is TGTGCCAGCAGCTTATGGACAGGGGACTCCCAAGAGACC. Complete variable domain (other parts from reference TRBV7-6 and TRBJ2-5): GAGVSQSPRYKVTKRGQDVALRCDPISGHVSLYWYRQALGQGPEFLTYFNYEAQQDKSGLPNDRFSAERPEGSISTLTIQRTEQRDSAMYRCASSLWTGDSQETQYFGPGTRLLVL.

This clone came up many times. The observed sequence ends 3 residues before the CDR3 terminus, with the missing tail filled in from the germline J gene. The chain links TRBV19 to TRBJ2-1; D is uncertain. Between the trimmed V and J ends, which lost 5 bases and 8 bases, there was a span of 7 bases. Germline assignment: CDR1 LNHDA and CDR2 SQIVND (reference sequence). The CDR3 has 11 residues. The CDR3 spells CASSLKDEQFF. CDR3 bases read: TGTGCCAGTAGTTTAAAGGATGAG.

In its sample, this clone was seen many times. Here the CDR3 reads CAWAGNEQFF. The sequenced part of the CDR3 DNA is TGTGCCTGGGCGGGGAATGAG. The genes are TRBV30 and TRBJ2-1; possibly TRBD2 for D (6 bases). The read falls 3 residues short of the CDR3 end, and the missing part is taken from the germline J gene. Germline CDR1 is GTSNPN and CDR2 is SVGIG (reference sequence). The germline V and J ends were trimmed by 5 bases and 7 bases, with 6 bases remaining between them. The CDR3 spans 10 residues.

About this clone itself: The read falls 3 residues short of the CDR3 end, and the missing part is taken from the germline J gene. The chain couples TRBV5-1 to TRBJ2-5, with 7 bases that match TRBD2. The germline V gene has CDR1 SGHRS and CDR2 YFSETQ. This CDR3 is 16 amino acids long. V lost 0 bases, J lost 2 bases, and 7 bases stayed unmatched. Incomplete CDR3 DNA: TGCGCCAGCAGCTTGGCCATGGGACTACTTCAAGAGACC. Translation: CASSLAMGLLQET. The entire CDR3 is CASSLAMGLLQETQYF.

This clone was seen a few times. The CDR3 sequence: CASSLFRGEKLFF. The part of the CDR3 DNA that was read is TGTGCCAGCAGCTTATTTCGGGGTGAAAAG. The chain couples TRBV7-2 to TRBJ2-2; perhaps TRBD2 as D (5 bases). The read is 3 residues too short to cover the CDR3 end, so that end is filled in from the germline J gene. The CDR3 is 13 amino acids. Per the germline V gene, CDR1 is SGHTA and CDR2 is FQGNSA.

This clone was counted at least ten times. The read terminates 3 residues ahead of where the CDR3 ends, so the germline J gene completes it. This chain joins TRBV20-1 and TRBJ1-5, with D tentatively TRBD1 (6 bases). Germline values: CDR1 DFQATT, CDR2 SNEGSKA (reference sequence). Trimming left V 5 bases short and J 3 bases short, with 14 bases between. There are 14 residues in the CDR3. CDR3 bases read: TGCAGTGCTTCCGGGACAAGGCACAATCAGCCC. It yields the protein CSASGTRHNQP. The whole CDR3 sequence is CSASGTRHNQPQHF.

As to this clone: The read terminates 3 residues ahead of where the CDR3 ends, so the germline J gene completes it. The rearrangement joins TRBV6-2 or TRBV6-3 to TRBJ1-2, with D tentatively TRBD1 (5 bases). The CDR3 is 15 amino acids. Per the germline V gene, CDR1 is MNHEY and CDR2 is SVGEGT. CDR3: CASSGQGLATDTYTF. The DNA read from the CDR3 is TGTGCCAGCAGTGGGCAGGGACTAGCAACAGATACC.

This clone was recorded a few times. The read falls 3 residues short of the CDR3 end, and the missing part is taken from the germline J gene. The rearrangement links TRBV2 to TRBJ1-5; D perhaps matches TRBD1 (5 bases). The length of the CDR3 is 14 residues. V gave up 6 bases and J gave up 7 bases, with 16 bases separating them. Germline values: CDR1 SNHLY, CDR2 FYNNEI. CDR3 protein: CASSTRQGSQPQHF. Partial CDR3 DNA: TGTGCCAGCAGCACACGTCAGGGATCCCAGCCC.

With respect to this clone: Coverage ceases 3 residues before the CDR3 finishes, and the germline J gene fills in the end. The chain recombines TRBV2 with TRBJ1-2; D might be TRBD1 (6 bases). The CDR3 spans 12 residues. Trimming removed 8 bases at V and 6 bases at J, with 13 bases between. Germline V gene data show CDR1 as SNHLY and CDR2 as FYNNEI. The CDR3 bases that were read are TGTGCCAGCCTCGTCGGGACAAATGGC. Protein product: CASLVGTNG. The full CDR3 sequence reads CASLVGTNGYTF.

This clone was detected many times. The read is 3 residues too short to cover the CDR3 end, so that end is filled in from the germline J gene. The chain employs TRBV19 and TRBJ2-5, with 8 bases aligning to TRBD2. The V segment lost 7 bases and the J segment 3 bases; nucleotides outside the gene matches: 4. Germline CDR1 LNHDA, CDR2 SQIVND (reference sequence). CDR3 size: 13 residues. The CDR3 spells CASMSSGKETQYF. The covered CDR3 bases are TGTGCCAGTATGAGTAGCGGGAAAGAGACC.

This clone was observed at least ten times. The covered CDR3 bases are TGCGCCAGCAGCCGCTCCGGGACAGCAAGCTATGGC. Protein: CASSRSGTASYG. In full, the CDR3 reads CASSRSGTASYGYTF. The chain has TRBV5-1 and TRBJ1-2; 7 bases fit TRBD1. The read gets to within 3 residues of the CDR3 end, and the germline J gene fills in the rest. The CDR3 spans 15 residues. Trimming took 4 bases from V and 4 from J; bases not matched to a gene: 10. CDR1 SGHRS and CDR2 YFSETQ come from the germline V gene.